The rows below give T cell receptor beta chains drawn from one sample of a study of blood T cell repertoires in COVID-19. The assay was immunoSEQ multiplex PCR, and TCRdb's table has in-frame clones only and misses some. The sample carries a few hundred thousand clones, roughly 84% recorded once. The sample consisted of PBMCs or T cells enriched from blood (not recorded which). The receptors originated from a woman aged 45-65 years who had been exposed to COVID-19. Each CDR3 is given with its conserved first and last residue. The order of the fields is clone size, V gene, J gene, CDR3 length, D gene, CDR3 DNA, CDR3 protein. The D gene is left open where the match is weak. Size is stated for part of the rows, as once, few or many counts, or as a class when the clone is expanded.

.	TRBV30	TRBJ1-1	14	.	TGTGCCTCCGGGAGGGGGGGCATGAACACTGAAGCTTTCTTT	CASGRGGMNTEAFF
.	TRBV19	TRBJ2-7	14	TRBD1	TGTGCCAGTAGTCCCGGGACAGGAACCTACGAGCAGTACTTC	CASSPGTGTYEQYF
.	TRBV5-4	TRBJ1-4	16	TRBD1	TGTGCCAGCAGCTTGGGACCCTCGTGGACAGGGGAAAAACTGTTTTTT	CASSLGPSWTGEKLFF
.	TRBV28	TRBJ1-1	16	.	TGTGCCAGCCCCCGAATTAGCCAGTTCCGGCGCACTGAAGCTTTCTTT	CASPRISQFRRTEAFF
.	TRBV19	TRBJ2-2	15	TRBD2	TGTGCCACCTCCCAGGGACTAGGGTCGTTGCGGGGTCTGTTTTTT	CATSQGLGSLRGLFF
once	TRBV3-1/TRBV3-2	TRBJ1-3	14	.	TGTGCCAGCAGACTCGGGACTTTCGGAAACACCATATATTTT	CASRLGTFGNTIYF
.	TRBV7-2	TRBJ2-7	14	.	TGTGCCAGCAGCCCCCTGGGCCAAGCCTACGAGCAGTACTTC	CASSPLGQAYEQYF
once	TRBV29-1	TRBJ2-7	14	TRBD1	TGCAGCGTTGATGTGGGACAGGGGAGGTACGAGCAGTACTTC	CSVDVGQGRYEQYF
.	TRBV27	TRBJ2-2	15	TRBD2	TGTGCCAGCAGTTTCGTCCTAGCGGCCACCGGGGAGCTGTTTTTT	CASSFVLAATGELFF
once	TRBV6-5	TRBJ1-6	14	.	TGTGCCAGCAGAAGACAGGAGAGTAATTCACCCCTCCACTTT	CASRRQESNSPLHF
.	TRBV10-3	TRBJ2-5	15	TRBD1	TGTGCCATCAGTGAGTCGAAGGGACAGACCAATACCCAGTACTTC	CAISESKGQTNTQYF
.	TRBV3-1/TRBV3-2	TRBJ2-1	14	.	TGTGCCAGCAGCCCCTCTACGTCTAGCCATGAGCAGTTCTTC	CASSPSTSSHEQFF
few	TRBV9	TRBJ1-6	15	.	TGTGCCAGCAGCGCCCTTGGGGGCGCGAATTCACCCCTCCACTTT	CASSALGGANSPLHF
once	TRBV24-1	TRBJ1-5	14	.	TGTGCCACCAGTTGGGGGGATAGCAATCAGCCCCAGCATTTT	CATSWGDSNQPQHF
once	TRBV2	TRBJ2-1	18	TRBD1	TGTGCCAGCAGTGAGGGACCGTGGACAGGGGAGGTCTACAATGAGCAGTTCTTC	CASSEGPWTGEVYNEQFF
once	TRBV6-4	TRBJ1-2	9	TRBD1	TGTGCCACTAGGAGGGGGCAAACCTTC	CATRRGQTF